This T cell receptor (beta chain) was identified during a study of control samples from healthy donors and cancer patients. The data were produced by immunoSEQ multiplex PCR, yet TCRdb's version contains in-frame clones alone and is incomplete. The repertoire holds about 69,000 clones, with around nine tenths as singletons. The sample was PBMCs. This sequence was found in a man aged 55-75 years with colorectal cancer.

The CDR3 DNA reads as TGCGCCAGCAGCTTGGTGGGGGGCACCCGGTCCTACAATGAGCAGTTCTTC. It specifies CASSLVGGTRSYNEQFF. The rearrangement links TRBV5-1 to TRBJ2-1; D could derive from TRBD1 or TRBD2 (6 bases each). Between the trimmed V and J ends, which lost 0 bases and 1 base, there was a span of 14 bases. The CDR3 extends over 17 amino acids. Germline V gives CDR1 SGHRS, CDR2 YFSETQ.